Sequencing of this T cell receptor (beta chain) was carried out in a study of shared clonotypes between healthy human individuals. The length of the CDR3 is 13 residues. CDR1 MDHEN and CDR2 SYDVKM come from the germline V gene. Trimming removed 6 bases at V and 2 bases at J, with 10 bases between. Sequencing was performed with immunoSEQ multiplex PCR; in TCRdb, only in-frame clones are kept and a portion is missing. The repertoire holds 500,000 to 550,000 clones, with 95% to 96% as singletons. The rearrangement joins TRBV28 to TRBJ1-1, with D hard to call. Sequencing used naive CD4+ T cells sorted from blood. The subset is: CD45RA+ positively selected. The receptor's source is a woman younger than 45 in good health. For the CDR3, the DNA is TGTGCCAGCAGCCATTGGGGTAACACTGAAGCTTTCTTT. Residues: CASSHWGNTEAFF.